This is a list of T cell receptor beta chains from one sample in a study of regulatory T cells in long-lasting Graves disease. TCRdb reprocessed the multiplex PCR reads with MiXCR, giving one entry per CDR3 protein. The repertoire includes a few hundred thousand distinct CDR3 sequences, around 17% of them detected once, and 20% to 25% sits in the top ten. A further study also used this sample, focusing on T cells in Graves' hyperthyroidism and ophthalmopathy.

Sequenced material: peripheral blood mononuclear cells (PBMCs), taken at new diagnosis, from a patient treated with antithyroid drugs. These receptors originate from a woman younger than 35 with Graves disease. The CDR3 runs from the conserved cysteine through the conserved F or W. The D gene is left open where the match is weak. Clone size appears in some rows only: once, few, many, or a class for an expanded clone.

>NA|TRBJ1-2|NA|TRBV6-2/TRBV6-3|16
CASSPTNPGVKGGYTF
TGTGCCAGCAGTCCGACTAACCCAGGAGTAAAGGGTGGCTACACCTTC
>TRBD2|TRBJ2-1|NA|TRBV28|14
CASRTSGSVNEQFF
TGTGCCAGCAGAACTAGCGGGAGCGTAAATGAGCAGTTCTTC
>NA|TRBJ2-3|many|TRBV6-5|17
CASSYPAQALRHDTQYF
TGTGCCAGCAGTTACCCTGCACAAGCGCTACGACATGATACGCAGTATTTT
>NA|TRBJ1-1|many|TRBV20-1|13
CSAKGEGDTEAFF
TGCAGTGCGAAGGGGGAAGGCGACACTGAAGCTTTCTTT
>TRBD1|TRBJ2-1|few|TRBV5-6|16
CASSPGAGTGYNEQFF
TGTGCCAGCAGCCCGGGGGCCGGGACAGGTTACAATGAGCAGTTCTTC
>TRBD1|TRBJ1-2|many|TRBV13|17
CASSTERSGQGNYGYTF
TGTGCCAGCAGTACCGAGCGGTCGGGACAGGGCAACTATGGCTACACCTTC
>TRBD1|TRBJ1-2|few|TRBV19|14
CASTRQGGEDGYTF
TGTGCCAGTACCAGGCAGGGGGGAGAAGATGGCTACACCTTC
>TRBD2|TRBJ2-1|NA|TRBV20-1|16
CSAWTSGRSSYNEQFF
TGCAGTGCTTGGACTAGCGGGAGGAGCTCCTACAATGAGCAGTTCTTC
>TRBD2|TRBJ2-1|many|TRBV7-2|16
CASSSISGRSINEQFF
TGTGCCAGCAGCTCGATTAGCGGGAGATCGATCAATGAGCAGTTCTTC
>NA|TRBJ2-1|many|TRBV28|16
CASSPSGALLYNEQFF
TGTGCCAGCAGTCCCTCGGGAGCGCTCCTGTACAATGAGCAGTTCTTC
>NA|TRBJ2-1|few|TRBV5-1|13
CASSWDSGNEQFF
TGCGCCAGCAGCTGGGATAGCGGAAATGAGCAGTTCTTC
>NA|TRBJ1-1|many|TRBV2|14
CASRPSLGNTEAFF
TGTGCCAGCAGGCCTTCCCTGGGAAACACTGAAGCTTTCTTT
>NA|TRBJ2-7|many|TRBV29-1|13
CSVAPGRGYEQYF
TGCAGCGTTGCCCCGGGGCGAGGCTACGAGCAGTACTTC
>NA|TRBJ2-5|many|TRBV6-2/TRBV6-3|14
CASTRWSREETQYF
TGTGCCAGCACCAGATGGAGCAGGGAAGAGACCCAGTACTTC
>NA|TRBJ2-7|NA|TRBV24-1|14
CATSDPTARNEQYF
TGTGCCACCAGTGACCCGACAGCCCGTAACGAGCAGTACTTC
>NA|TRBJ2-5|NA|TRBV5-1|14
CASSADRLQETQYF
TGCGCCAGCAGCGCCGACAGGCTACAAGAGACCCAGTACTTC
>NA|TRBJ2-3|NA|TRBV4-3|16
CASSQDRGRGEDTQYF
TGCGCCAGCAGCCAAGATAGGGGGAGGGGGGAAGATACGCAGTATTTT
>NA|TRBJ1-1|NA|TRBV12-3/TRBV12-4|11
CASSTYSEAFF
TGTGCCAGCAGTACCTACAGCGAAGCTTTCTTT
>NA|TRBJ2-7|NA|TRBV4-3|16
CASSQDSSGNNYEQYF
TGCGCCAGCAGCCAAGATTCCAGCGGAAACAACTACGAGCAGTACTTC
>TRBD2|TRBJ2-1|few|TRBV12-3/TRBV12-4|15
CASTPGSGDYNEQFF
TGTGCCAGCACCCCGGGTAGCGGGGATTACAATGAGCAGTTCTTC
>NA|TRBJ1-4|NA|TRBV7-2|16
CASSPRPGRYNEKLFF
TGTGCCAGCAGCCCCCGTCCTGGACGGTATAATGAAAAACTGTTTTTT
>NA|TRBJ1-5|many|TRBV20-1|17
CSAMKRVYPRDNQPQHF
TGCAGTGCTATGAAGAGGGTTTACCCCCGAGATAATCAGCCCCAGCATTTT
>TRBD2|TRBJ2-7|NA|TRBV28|16
CASKGTSGRYAYEQYF
TGTGCCAGCAAGGGGACTAGCGGGAGATACGCCTACGAGCAGTACTTC
>TRBD2|TRBJ2-2|NA|TRBV28|15
CASSLGLAGKGELFF
TGTGCCAGCAGCCTGGGACTAGCGGGAAAGGGGGAGCTGTTTTTT
>NA|TRBJ1-1|many|TRBV6-1|14
CASRKDIPITEAFF
TGTGCCAGCAGAAAAGACATACCCATCACTGAAGCTTTCTTT
>NA|TRBJ2-4|many|TRBV20-1|13
CSASPGAGNIQYF
TGCAGTGCTAGCCCGGGAGCCGGGAACATTCAGTACTTC
>NA|TRBJ2-3|many|TRBV7-3|18
CASSPRGSTGVSTDTQYF
TGTGCCAGCAGCCCCAGGGGCTCAACGGGCGTCAGCACAGATACGCAGTATTTT
>NA|TRBJ2-3|many|TRBV7-2|16
CASSSAPTTSPDTQYF
TGTGCCAGCAGCTCCGCCCCGACCACTAGCCCAGATACGCAGTATTTT
>NA|TRBJ1-2|NA|TRBV9|13
CASSGRDPRGYTF
TGTGCCAGCAGCGGACGGGACCCGAGAGGCTACACCTTC
>NA|TRBJ2-3|many|TRBV6-1|18
CASSIGLAPTDNTDTQYF
TGTGCCAGCAGTATTGGGCTAGCGCCAACCGATAACACAGATACGCAGTATTTT
>NA|TRBJ2-3|many|TRBV7-9|16
CASSPLTDTSTDTQYF
TGTGCCAGCAGCCCACTAACAGATACTAGCACAGATACGCAGTATTTT
>NA|TRBJ2-7|many|TRBV11-3|13
CASSWGEPYEQYF
TGTGCCAGCTCATGGGGCGAACCCTACGAGCAGTACTTC
>NA|TRBJ1-1|NA|TRBV9|15
CASSETQGTNTEAFF
TGTGCCAGCAGCGAAACCCAGGGGACGAACACTGAAGCTTTCTTT
>TRBD2|TRBJ2-1|many|TRBV11-3|15
CASATSGSSYNEQFF
TGTGCCAGCGCAACTAGCGGAAGCTCCTACAATGAGCAGTTCTTC
>TRBD2|TRBJ2-1|many|TRBV28|17
CASSSPFEREFYNEQFF
TGTGCCAGCAGTTCCCCTTTTGAGCGGGAGTTCTACAATGAGCAGTTCTTC
>NA|TRBJ2-7|NA|TRBV29-1|12
CSVGRQGGEQYF
TGCAGCGTCGGGAGACAGGGCGGGGAGCAGTACTTC
>NA|TRBJ1-1|many|TRBV18|15
CASSPPGTLNTEAFF
TGTGCCAGCTCACCCCCCGGGACTTTGAACACTGAAGCTTTCTTT
>NA|TRBJ2-1|many|TRBV12-3/TRBV12-4|14
CASSKRGPPNEQFF
TGTGCCAGCAGTAAAAGGGGTCCCCCCAATGAGCAGTTCTTC
>NA|TRBJ2-3|many|TRBV7-2|14
CASSLASGTDTQYF
TGCGCCAGCAGCTTGGCCTCGGGCACAGATACGCAGTATTTT
>NA|TRBJ1-1|few|TRBV12-3/TRBV12-4|15
CASSSQGGARTVAFF
TGTGCCAGCAGTTCCCAAGGGGGGGCAAGGACTGTAGCTTTCTTT
>TRBD2|TRBJ2-3|few|TRBV7-3|15
CASSSLTSAADTQYF
TGTGCCAGCAGCTCTCTTACTAGCGCCGCAGATACGCAGTATTTT
>NA|TRBJ1-1|NA|TRBV28|18
CASSFPGRSWAQNTEAFF
TGTGCCAGCAGTTTTCCTGGCAGATCCTGGGCCCAAAACACTGAAGCTTTCTTT
>NA|TRBJ2-3|NA|TRBV3-1|16
CASSTGREDRADTQYF
TGTGCCAGCAGCACTGGGCGCGAGGATAGGGCAGATACGCAGTATTTT
>TRBD2|TRBJ2-1|many|TRBV3-1|18
CASSQTSGLAGGYNEQFF
TGTGCCAGCAGCCAGACCTCCGGACTAGCGGGAGGTTACAATGAGCAGTTCTTC